The 29 T cell receptor beta chains listed next were all sequenced from one sample in a study of blood T cell repertoires in COVID-19. Assay used: immunoSEQ multiplex PCR; TCRdb lists only in-frame clones, some missing. The sample consists of 150,000 to 200,000 clones, roughly 80% of them appearing once. The sample taken for sequencing was peripheral blood. The receptors stem from a man aged 55 to 70 with active or convalescent COVID-19.

CDR3 sequence reads: CASSLWGDGYTF. CDR3 sequence (DNA): TGTGCCAGCAGTTTATGGGGGGATGGCTACACCTTC. The gene calls are TRBV12-3 or TRBV12-4 and TRBJ1-2; weak D call: TRBD1 (5 bases). CDR3 size: 12 residues. The ends were cut back, 2 bases at V and 6 bases at J, with 7 bases in the middle.

This rearrangement joins TRBV5-4 to TRBJ1-1; tentatively, D is TRBD1 (6 bases). Trimming cost V 3 bases and J 7 bases, with 22 bases left between them. Germline V lookup: CDR1 SGHNT, CDR2 YYREEE (reference sequence). This CDR3 has 16 residues. CDR3 sequence (DNA): TGTGCCAGCAGCTCCCCCGGACAGACCCCTTTTATTGAAGCTTTCTTT. Protein: CASSSPGQTPFIEAFF.

The sample holds one count of this clone. The V call is TRBV5-1, the J call TRBJ2-6; 8 bases agree with TRBD1. V shed 5 bases and J 2 bases; nucleotides not matched to a gene: 9. This CDR3 comprises 17 residues. Germline-derived CDR1 and CDR2 are SGHRS and YFSETQ. Written as DNA, the CDR3 is TGCGCCAGCAGGCCCGGGACAGGTTGGGCTGGGGCCAACGTCCTGACTTTC. Translating it yields CASRPGTGWAGANVLTF.

This chain links TRBV7-2 with TRBJ1-3, with a tentative D call TRBD1 (6 bases). Germline-derived CDR1 and CDR2 are SGHTA and FQGNSA. V lost 5 bases and J lost 0, with 11 bases in between. The CDR3 contains 15 residues. The CDR3 loop reads CASSPQGTSGNTIYF. CDR3 in DNA: TGTGCCAGCAGCCCTCAGGGGACCTCTGGAAACACCATATATTTT. The full variable domain, in which reference TRBV7-2 and TRBJ1-3 provide the parts outside the CDR3, is GAGVSQSPSNKVTEKGKDVELRCDPISGHTALYWYRQSLGQGLEFLIYFQGNSAPDKSGLPSDRFSAERTGGSVSTLTIQRTQQEDSAVYLCASSPQGTSGNTIYFGEGSWLTVV.

This chain uses TRBV19 with TRBJ1-2, with D tentatively TRBD1 (6 bases). The germline V gene has CDR1 LNHDA and CDR2 SQIVND (reference sequence). The CDR3 has 15 residues. Trimming took off 3 bases at V and 3 bases at J, with 14 bases between the two ends. The CDR3 loop is CASSMRTAIYYGYTF. In nucleotides, the CDR3 is TGTGCCAGTAGTATGAGGACAGCCATTTACTATGGCTACACCTTC.

V is TRBV11-2 and J is TRBJ2-2; 8 bases align to TRBD2. Germline-derived CDR1 and CDR2 are SGHAT and FQNNGV. V was clipped by 2 bases and J by 5 bases; unmatched bases: 4. The CDR3 runs 15 residues. The CDR3 here is CASSLLAGGTGELFF. DNA for the CDR3: TGTGCCAGCAGCTTACTGGCGGGAGGTACCGGGGAGCTGTTTTTT.

This clone has at least ten counts. The V call is TRBV19, the J call TRBJ2-4, with 8 bases aligning to TRBD1. The CDR3 contains 16 residues. Germline CDR1 and CDR2: LNHDA and SQIVND (reference sequence). After removal of 6 bases from V and 3 bases from J, the junction contained 10 bases not matched to a gene. CDR3 nucleotides: TGTGCCAGTAGGGGCTTATGGACAGGGCTCAAAAACATTCAGTACTTC. Amino acids: CASRGLWTGLKNIQYF.

V gene TRBV29-1 combines with J gene TRBJ2-3, with 7 bases aligning to TRBD2. V was clipped by 3 bases and J by 1 base; unmatched bases: 4. There are 14 residues in the CDR3. Germline CDR1 reads SQVTM; CDR2 reads ANQGSEA. CDR3 sequence: CSVEDLAGTDTQYF. Written as DNA, the CDR3 is TGCAGCGTTGAGGATCTAGCGGGCACAGATACGCAGTATTTT.

The V call is TRBV30, the J call TRBJ2-3, with a tentative D call TRBD2 (5 bases). The CDR3 spans 14 residues. Germline V gene data show CDR1 as GTSNPN and CDR2 as SVGIG (reference sequence). Trimming took off 5 bases at V and 0 bases at J, with 12 bases between the two ends. CDR3 sequence reads: CAWFQGLSTDTQYF. DNA for the CDR3: TGTGCCTGGTTCCAAGGACTCAGCACAGATACGCAGTATTTT.

The chain is built from TRBV10-3 and TRBJ1-1, with 8 bases matching TRBD1. J lost 1 base, V lost 2 bases, and 3 bases had no gene match. The CDR3 runs 15 residues. Germline-derived CDR1 and CDR2 are ENHRY and SYGVKD. The DNA of the CDR3 is TGTGCCATCAGTGAGAGTCAGGGGGCGAACACTGAAGCTTTCTTT. It yields the protein CAISESQGANTEAFF.

The chain links TRBV7-2 to TRBJ2-7; 7 bases align to TRBD1. The CDR3 is made up of 14 amino acids. V shed 5 bases, J shed 4 bases, and the junction held 8 bases outside the gene matches. The V gene's germline CDR1 is SGHTA and CDR2 FQGNSA. Here the CDR3 reads CASSETGILYEQYF. CDR3 in DNA: TGTGCCAGCAGCGAGACAGGGATACTGTACGAGCAGTACTTC.

The rearrangement links TRBV6-1 to TRBJ1-2, with D possibly matching TRBD1 (6 bases). The CDR3 loop spans 12 amino acids. The V and J ends lost 2 bases and 8 bases respectively, with 9 bases between them. Germline loops: CDR1 MNHNS, CDR2 SASEGT. For the CDR3, the DNA is TGTGCCAGCAGTGAAAGGGGGTGGGGCTACACCTTC. This codes for CASSERGWGYTF.

J is TRBJ2-7 and V is TRBV19; no reliable D call. This CDR3 region has 14 residues. CDR1 LNHDA and CDR2 SQIVND come from the germline V gene (reference sequence). Between the trimmed V and J ends, which lost 2 bases and 2 bases, there was a span of 10 bases. CDR3 protein: CASSIRPLAYEQYF. The DNA of the CDR3 is TGTGCCAGTAGTATACGGCCGCTAGCCTACGAGCAGTACTTC.

This clone came up a few times. The J gene is TRBJ1-1, the V gene TRBV18; D ambiguous. The V gene's germline CDR1 is KGHSH and CDR2 LQKENI. Trimming took 2 bases from V and 8 from J, leaving 9 bases between them. This CDR3 is built from 12 residues. This chain's CDR3 is CASSPGQSEAFF. The CDR3 nucleotides are TGTGCCAGCTCACCAGGGCAGTCAGAAGCTTTCTTT.

The CDR3 sequence is CASSTSGRIGETQYF. The CDR3 bases are TGTGCCAGCAGTACTAGCGGGAGAATTGGAGAGACCCAGTACTTC. The chain joins TRBV28 to TRBJ2-5; TRBD2 matches 11 bases. This CDR3 is 15 amino acids long. Germline CDR1 and CDR2: MDHEN and SYDVKM. V gave up 5 bases and J gave up 4 bases; unmatched junction bases: 6.

This chain joins TRBV7-2 and TRBJ1-5, with 8 bases fitting TRBD1. J was trimmed by 4 bases and V by 1 base; bases with no gene match: 3. CDR3 size: 15 residues. Germline CDR1 is SGHTA and CDR2 is FQGNSA. CDR3 bases: TGTGCCAGCAGCTTAGGGACAGGGAAAAATCAGCCCCAGCATTTT. Protein sequence: CASSLGTGKNQPQHF.

The rearrangement uses TRBV27 and TRBJ2-3; D gene uncertain. The germline gives CDR1 MNHEY, CDR2 SMNVEV (reference sequence). The CDR3 length is 11 residues. Deletions cut 5 bases from V and 4 bases from J, with 4 bases between. CDR3 nucleotides: TGTGCCAGCAGTGGCCCAGATACGCAGTATTTT. Translation gives CASSGPDTQYF.

The J gene is TRBJ2-7, the V gene TRBV6-2 or TRBV6-3, with a possible D match to TRBD1 (7 bases). The CDR3 runs to 12 residues. The ends were cut back, 5 bases at V and 6 bases at J, with 11 bases in the middle. Germline CDR1 is MNHEY and CDR2 is SVGEGT. This CDR3 is CASSPQGGEQYF. CDR3 bases: TGTGCCAGCAGTCCCCAGGGGGGCGAGCAGTACTTC.

The genes are TRBV24-1 and TRBJ1-2; the D gene is possibly TRBD1 (5 bases). V lost 6 bases and J 5 bases, leaving 12 bases between the germline ends. The CDR3 extends over 13 amino acids. Looked up from germline, CDR1 is KGHDR and CDR2 is SFDVKD. CDR3 sequence reads: CATSRGERYGYTF. The DNA of the CDR3 is TGTGCCACCAGTCGGGGGGAAAGGTATGGCTACACCTTC.

The CDR3 bases are TGTGCCAGCAGCCCAATGGTCAGTAATGAAAAACTGTTTTTT. This codes for CASSPMVSNEKLFF. The rearrangement joins TRBV7-2 to TRBJ1-4; D not resolved. V was cut by 5 bases and J by 4 bases, with 11 bases left in between. Germline-derived CDR1 and CDR2 are SGHTA and FQGNSA. This CDR3 spans 14 amino acids.

The J gene is TRBJ2-1, the V gene TRBV30, with 8 bases that match TRBD2. The CDR3 runs 14 residues. V shed 5 bases and J 5 bases; nucleotides not matched to a gene: 8. CDR1 GTSNPN and CDR2 SVGIG come from the germline V gene (reference sequence). The CDR3 nucleotides are TGTGCCTGGTGCGGGGGGAGGGGGGACAATGAGCAGTTCTTC. Amino acid sequence: CAWCGGRGDNEQFF. The whole variable domain, remainder taken from reference TRBV30 and TRBJ2-1, is SQTIHQWPATLVQPVGSPLSLECTVEGTSNPNLYWYRQAAGRGLQLLFYSVGIGQISSEVPQNLSASRPQDRQFILSSKKLLLSDSGFYLCAWCGGRGDNEQFFGPGTRLTVL.

This clone appeared once. This chain uses TRBV9 with TRBJ1-3, with D unclear. The CDR3 is made up of 15 amino acids. Germline CDR1 and CDR2: SGDLS and YYNGEE. V dropped 0 bases and J dropped 5 bases, with 12 bases sitting between them. The CDR3 DNA reads as TGTGCCAGCAGCGTAGGTACGACACAAAGAAACACCATATATTTT. Protein sequence: CASSVGTTQRNTIYF.

The V gene is TRBV29-1, the J gene TRBJ2-7; D perhaps matches TRBD2 (5 bases). The ends were cut back, 1 base at V and 4 bases at J, with 8 bases in the middle. Germline V gives CDR1 SQVTM, CDR2 ANQGSEA. This CDR3 region has 12 residues. This CDR3 is CSVEVREYEQYF. The CDR3 DNA reads as TGCAGCGTTGAAGTGAGGGAGTACGAGCAGTACTTC.

In this sample, this clone turned up once. The chain carries TRBV28 and TRBJ2-5, with D possibly being TRBD1 (7 bases). V lost 3 bases to trimming and J lost 5 bases, with 19 bases between them. The CDR3 runs 16 residues. Per germline, CDR1 MDHEN and CDR2 SYDVKM. CDR3 in amino acids: CASSLLGAAGGETQYF. The CDR3 DNA reads as TGTGCCAGCAGTTTGTTGGGAGCGGCAGGGGGGGAGACCCAGTACTTC.

The gene calls are TRBV5-6 and TRBJ2-2, with no clear D. The CDR3 has 14 residues. Germline CDR1 SGHDT, CDR2 YYEEEE. The germline V and J ends were trimmed by 4 bases and 3 bases, with 10 bases remaining between them. CDR3 loop: CASSHAADTGELFF. Here the CDR3 DNA reads TGTGCCAGCAGCCACGCCGCGGACACCGGGGAGCTGTTTTTT.

This sequence joins TRBV7-2 and TRBJ2-3; TRBD1 aligns across 8 bases. This CDR3 is built from 15 residues. Germline loops: CDR1 SGHTA, CDR2 FQGNSA. Trimming removed 5 bases from V and 4 bases from J; junction bases left unmatched: 8. The CDR3 DNA sequence: TGTGCCAGCAGCGTCCAGGGGGCGGGCGCAGATACGCAGTATTTT. It yields the protein CASSVQGAGADTQYF.

This clone was found once. V usage is TRBV3-1 (or the pseudogene TRBV3-2) and J usage is TRBJ1-2, with 9 bases fitting TRBD1. The CDR3 covers 15 residues. J was trimmed by 7 bases and V by 4 bases; bases with no gene match: 10. CDR1 is LGHDT, CDR2 YNNKEL, per germline (reference sequence). The CDR3 reads CASSPATGGKGGYTF. The DNA for the CDR3 is TGTGCCAGCAGCCCCGCGACAGGGGGGAAGGGTGGCTACACCTTC.

The gene calls are TRBV10-3 and TRBJ1-3; the D is unclear. Trimming removed 4 bases from V and 0 bases from J, with 10 bases in between. This CDR3 comprises 15 residues. Germline CDR1 ENHRY, CDR2 SYGVKD. CDR3 sequence: CAISAAATSGNTIYF. The CDR3 DNA is TGTGCCATCAGTGCGGCAGCGACCTCTGGAAACACCATATATTTT.

This clone was counted only a few times. The chain links TRBV4-1 to TRBJ1-6; no clear D. Trimming removed 1 base from V and 9 bases from J, with 13 bases in between. This CDR3 region has 15 residues. CDR1 and CDR2 (germline): MGHRA, YSYEKL. CDR3 sequence reads: CASSQGQPGGSPLHF. The DNA of the CDR3 is TGCGCCAGCAGCCAAGGGCAGCCCGGCGGTTCACCCCTCCACTTT.